The text below deals with one TCR beta chain. Its target is unknown. This entry comes from a study of CD8+ T cells in alopecia areata. Study outcomes and limitations: Researchers report lesional scalp, most notably alopecia totalis/universalis, outstripped normal scalp in clonality.

Researchers gathered lesional scalp punch biopsies and peripheral blood from patients with alopecia areata. Per the germline V gene, CDR1 is LNHDA and CDR2 is SQIVND (reference sequence). V was clipped by 8 bases and J by 0 bases, with 17 bases between them. The CDR3 contains 16 residues. Once RNA had been extracted, it was reverse transcribed into cDNA to act as the sequencing template. TCRdb's table, derived via immunoSEQ multiplex PCR, lists solely in-frame clones and lacks some. The sample holds 180,000 or so clones; 63% are singletons and the top ten take 1.7%. The chain links TRBV19 to TRBJ1-5, with D tentatively TRBD1 (6 bases). Sequencing used CD4+ T cells sorted from blood, obtained at week 0. This TCR was recovered from a human donor with alopecia areata. CDR3 sequence reads: CASSPLDRPSNQPQHF. Here the CDR3 DNA reads TGTGCCAGTTCGCCCCTTGACAGGCCTAGCAATCAGCCCCAGCATTTT.